The rows below give T cell receptor beta chains drawn from one sample of a study of blood T cell repertoires in COVID-19. Produced via immunoSEQ multiplex PCR; TCRdb's table is partial and in-frame only. This repertoire shows about 190,000 clones, approximately 84% found once; its top ten account for roughly 5.3%. Sequenced input: peripheral blood. The receptors here all came from a woman between 65 and 79 years old with active or convalescent COVID-19. The CDR3 runs from the conserved cysteine through the conserved F or W.

CDR3aa: CASSRDRNNSPLHF; v_gene: TRBV18; j_gene: TRBJ1-6
CDR3aa: CASSLVAGTEDNSPLHF; v_gene: TRBV13; j_gene: TRBJ1-6
CDR3aa: CASSQDLSTDTQYF; v_gene: TRBV4-2; j_gene: TRBJ2-3
CDR3aa: CASRDRGRGGIQYF; v_gene: TRBV4-1; j_gene: TRBJ2-4
CDR3aa: CASSLWSGQTGEQFF; v_gene: TRBV7-3; j_gene: TRBJ2-1
CDR3aa: CASSLVGTVSVEQYF; v_gene: TRBV5-1; j_gene: TRBJ2-7
CDR3aa: CSAQVGQGSTEAFF; v_gene: TRBV29-1; j_gene: TRBJ1-1
CDR3aa: CASSRSGLALYEQYF; v_gene: TRBV6-5; j_gene: TRBJ2-7
CDR3aa: CSVGLGGTGELFF; v_gene: TRBV29-1; j_gene: TRBJ2-2
CDR3aa: CASSTTSGGPNTGELFF; v_gene: TRBV18; j_gene: TRBJ2-2
CDR3aa: CASSRQGYYEQYF; v_gene: TRBV2; j_gene: TRBJ2-7
CDR3aa: CASSGLTGTVTEAFF; v_gene: TRBV5-4; j_gene: TRBJ1-1
CDR3aa: CASSYGGGAADTQYF; v_gene: TRBV6-5; j_gene: TRBJ2-3
CDR3aa: CASRGGHYGYTF; v_gene: TRBV25-1; j_gene: TRBJ1-2
CDR3aa: CASSGRDRGGSPLHF; v_gene: TRBV19; j_gene: TRBJ1-6
CDR3aa: CASSRLTGGGTEAFF; v_gene: TRBV7-2; j_gene: TRBJ1-1
CDR3aa: CASSLEPHNYGYTF; v_gene: TRBV5-1; j_gene: TRBJ1-2
CDR3aa: CASSLTGTGSYEQYF; v_gene: TRBV6-5; j_gene: TRBJ2-7
CDR3aa: CSVGDRGRGYTF; v_gene: TRBV29-1; j_gene: TRBJ1-2
CDR3aa: CASSYSTASEKLFF; v_gene: TRBV19; j_gene: TRBJ1-4
CDR3aa: CASSSGQKGSQPQHF; v_gene: TRBV28; j_gene: TRBJ1-5
CDR3aa: CASSLMAQETQYF; v_gene: TRBV7-3; j_gene: TRBJ2-5
CDR3aa: CASSLPVLGPSTDTQYF; v_gene: TRBV7-2; j_gene: TRBJ2-3
CDR3aa: CASSERRVRGLPQLGGSPLHF; v_gene: TRBV6-1; j_gene: TRBJ1-6
CDR3aa: CASSQEGRGLGYGYTF; v_gene: TRBV3-1/TRBV3-2; j_gene: TRBJ1-2
CDR3aa: CASRNTGRGEQYF; v_gene: TRBV27; j_gene: TRBJ2-7
CDR3aa: CASSSGTSEPYNEQFF; v_gene: TRBV5-8; j_gene: TRBJ2-1
CDR3aa: CASSLFQGGLGTEAFF; v_gene: TRBV13; j_gene: TRBJ1-1
CDR3aa: CSVVQGWKAFF; v_gene: TRBV29-1; j_gene: TRBJ1-1
CDR3aa: CASSEEGATVYEQYF; v_gene: TRBV6-1; j_gene: TRBJ2-7
CDR3aa: CASAPSRASGRRSGTDTQYF; v_gene: TRBV19; j_gene: TRBJ2-3
CDR3aa: CASSLRRGGEGETQYF; v_gene: TRBV5-1; j_gene: TRBJ2-5
CDR3aa: CASSLRVFEQFF; v_gene: TRBV12-3/TRBV12-4; j_gene: TRBJ2-1
CDR3aa: CASSVGLQETQYF; v_gene: TRBV2; j_gene: TRBJ2-5
CDR3aa: CASSLGYEQYF; v_gene: TRBV28; j_gene: TRBJ2-7
CDR3aa: CASSPQGLSTDTQYF; v_gene: TRBV2; j_gene: TRBJ2-3
CDR3aa: CASSERGQPQHF; v_gene: TRBV6-1; j_gene: TRBJ1-5
CDR3aa: CASSKTGVVTDTQYF; v_gene: TRBV6-2/TRBV6-3; j_gene: TRBJ2-3
CDR3aa: CASSWAENTGELFF; v_gene: TRBV27; j_gene: TRBJ2-2
CDR3aa: CASRLGDTEAFF; v_gene: TRBV7-9; j_gene: TRBJ1-1
CDR3aa: CASSADRDNEQFF; v_gene: TRBV9; j_gene: TRBJ2-1
CDR3aa: CASSLDMVARSGNTIYF; v_gene: TRBV5-1; j_gene: TRBJ1-3
CDR3aa: CASTIAPGSYTGELFF; v_gene: TRBV6-6; j_gene: TRBJ2-2
CDR3aa: CASSQGTGVGEQYF; v_gene: TRBV3-1/TRBV3-2; j_gene: TRBJ2-7
CDR3aa: CASSVDPGGLFADTQYF; v_gene: TRBV9; j_gene: TRBJ2-3
CDR3aa: CSASSNYGYTF; v_gene: TRBV20-1; j_gene: TRBJ1-2
CDR3aa: CASSRTVYNSPLHF; v_gene: TRBV5-1; j_gene: TRBJ1-6
CDR3aa: CASSVELRGGTGELFF; v_gene: TRBV2; j_gene: TRBJ2-2
CDR3aa: CASRPRSGSGRQKTQYF; v_gene: TRBV21-1; j_gene: TRBJ2-5
CDR3aa: CASSGDRGLGETQYF; v_gene: TRBV2; j_gene: TRBJ2-5
CDR3aa: CASRGGGSTEAFF; v_gene: TRBV27; j_gene: TRBJ1-1
CDR3aa: CASSLFRGSPGELFF; v_gene: TRBV27; j_gene: TRBJ2-2